This section outlines one TCR beta chain sequence together with its context. This specimen comes from a study of OX40 agonist ivuxolimab in advanced cancers. The V gene's germline CDR1 is MDHEN and CDR2 SYDVKM. The CDR3 contains 15 residues. V trimming: 10 bases; J trimming: 2 bases; junction bases outside the gene matches: 7. Profiled with immunoSEQ multiplex PCR; TCRdb holds only in-frame clones, not every one. This repertoire shows roughly 65,000 clones, 80% to 85% found once; its top ten account for about a tenth. The study sampled blood at baseline, cycle 4 day 1, and cycle 7 day 1. The rearrangement links TRBV28 to TRBJ1-4; TRBD1 agrees at 10 bases. The input for sequencing was CD4+ or CD8+ T cells sorted from blood, taken in a trial of the OX40 agonist ivuxolimab. The clonotype originates from an adult with an advanced solid tumor such as melanoma, head and neck, liver or kidney cancer. The CDR3 DNA reads as TGTGCCACCCGGACAGGGGGAACGACTAATGAAAAACTGTTTTTT. Amino acids: CATRTGGTTNEKLFF.